Here is one T cell receptor (beta chain) with its context. Its target is unknown. The CDR3 consists of 17 residues. CDR1 SEHNR and CDR2 FQNEAQ come from the germline V gene (reference sequence). The junction had 4 bases not matched to a gene; V was cut back by 1 base and J by 0 bases. The data belong to a study of shared clonotypes between healthy human individuals. Points from the study as a whole: All-four-donor shared clonotypes had higher generation probabilities than non-shared clonotypes did.

In the authors' workflow: ImmunoSEQ sequences covered only the junction and lacked quality scores; filtering therefore differed. TCRdb's table, derived via immunoSEQ multiplex PCR, lists solely in-frame clones and lacks some. V, J and clone size derive from that table, while D and trimming were established from the DNA sequence. The profile covers about 1.5 million clones, with nearly 99% appearing a single time and around 0.47% taken by the ten largest. The sample comprised naive CD4+ T cells sorted from blood. Indicated subset: CD45RA+ positively selected. The sequence came from a young man in good health. V gene TRBV7-9 combines with J gene TRBJ2-3; 10 bases are a match to TRBD2. As DNA, the CDR3 is TGTGCCAGCAGCTTAGGGACTAGCGGACACAGCACAGATACGCAGTATTTT. This encodes CASSLGTSGHSTDTQYF.